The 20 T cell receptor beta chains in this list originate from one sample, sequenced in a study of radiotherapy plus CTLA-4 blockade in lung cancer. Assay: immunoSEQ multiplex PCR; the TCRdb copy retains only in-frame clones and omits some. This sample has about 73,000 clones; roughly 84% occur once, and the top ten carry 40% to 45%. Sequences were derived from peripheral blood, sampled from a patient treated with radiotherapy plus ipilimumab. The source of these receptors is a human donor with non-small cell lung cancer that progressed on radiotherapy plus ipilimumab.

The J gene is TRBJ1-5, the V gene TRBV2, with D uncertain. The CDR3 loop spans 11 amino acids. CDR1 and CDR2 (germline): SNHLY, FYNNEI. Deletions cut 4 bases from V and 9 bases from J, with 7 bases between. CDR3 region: CASSVERPQHF. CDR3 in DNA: TGTGCCAGCAGTGTAGAACGGCCCCAGCATTTT.

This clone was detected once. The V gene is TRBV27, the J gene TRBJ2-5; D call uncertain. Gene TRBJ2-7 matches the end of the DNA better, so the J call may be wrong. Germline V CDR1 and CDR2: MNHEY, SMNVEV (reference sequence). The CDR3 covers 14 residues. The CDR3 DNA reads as TGTGCCAGCAATCCCACGGGTACAGCCTACGAGCAGTACTTC. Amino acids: CASNPTGTAYEQYF.

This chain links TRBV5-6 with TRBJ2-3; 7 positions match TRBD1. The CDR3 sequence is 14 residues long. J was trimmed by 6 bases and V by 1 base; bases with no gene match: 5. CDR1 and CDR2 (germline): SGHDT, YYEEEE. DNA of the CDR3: TGTGCCAGCAGCTTGCCGCCACAGGGGGATACGCAGTATTTT. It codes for CASSLPPQGDTQYF.

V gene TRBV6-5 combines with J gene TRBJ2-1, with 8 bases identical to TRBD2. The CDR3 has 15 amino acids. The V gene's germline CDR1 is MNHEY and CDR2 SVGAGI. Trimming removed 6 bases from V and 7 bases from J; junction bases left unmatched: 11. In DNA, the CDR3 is TGTGCCAGCAGCGGCCCAGCGGGAGTTAGGAATGAGCAGTTCTTC. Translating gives CASSGPAGVRNEQFF.

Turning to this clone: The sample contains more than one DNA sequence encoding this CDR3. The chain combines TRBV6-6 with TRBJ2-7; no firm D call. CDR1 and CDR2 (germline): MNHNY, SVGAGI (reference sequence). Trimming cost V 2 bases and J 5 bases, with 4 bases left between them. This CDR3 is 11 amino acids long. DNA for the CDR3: TGTGCCAGCAGTTACCCCCACGAGCAGTACTTC. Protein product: CASSYPHEQYF.

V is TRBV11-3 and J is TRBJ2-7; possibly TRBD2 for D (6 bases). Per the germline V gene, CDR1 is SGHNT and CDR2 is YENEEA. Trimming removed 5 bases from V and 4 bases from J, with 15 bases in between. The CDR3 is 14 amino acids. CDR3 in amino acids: CASSLGGGTYEQYF. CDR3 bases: TGTGCCAGCAGCCTAGGTGGAGGGACTTACGAGCAGTACTTC.

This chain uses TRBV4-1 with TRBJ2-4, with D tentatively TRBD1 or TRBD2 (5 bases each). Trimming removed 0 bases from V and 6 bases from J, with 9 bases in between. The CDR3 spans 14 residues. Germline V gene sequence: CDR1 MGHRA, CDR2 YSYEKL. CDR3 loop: CASSQEGTVNIQYF. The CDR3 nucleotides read TGCGCCAGCAGCCAAGAGGGGACGGTAAACATTCAGTACTTC.

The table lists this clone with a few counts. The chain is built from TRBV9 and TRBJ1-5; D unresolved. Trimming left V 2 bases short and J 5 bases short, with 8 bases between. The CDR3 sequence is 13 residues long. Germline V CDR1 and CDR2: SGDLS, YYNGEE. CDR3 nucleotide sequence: TGTGCCAGCAGCGTGGGAGTGGATCAGCCCCAGCATTTT. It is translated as CASSVGVDQPQHF.

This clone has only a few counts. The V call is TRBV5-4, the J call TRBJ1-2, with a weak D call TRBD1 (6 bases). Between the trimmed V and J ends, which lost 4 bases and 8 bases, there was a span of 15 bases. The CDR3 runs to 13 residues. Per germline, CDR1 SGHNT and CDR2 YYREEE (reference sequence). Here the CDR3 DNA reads TGTGCCAGCAGCCGAGACAGGTTCAGGGGCTACACCTTC. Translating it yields CASSRDRFRGYTF. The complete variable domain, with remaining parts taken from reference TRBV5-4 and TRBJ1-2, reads ETGVTQSPTHLIKTRGQQVTLRCSSQSGHNTVSWYQQALGQGPQFIFQYYREEENGRGNFPPRFSGLQFPNYSSELNVNALELDDSALYLCASSRDRFRGYTFGSGTRLTVV.

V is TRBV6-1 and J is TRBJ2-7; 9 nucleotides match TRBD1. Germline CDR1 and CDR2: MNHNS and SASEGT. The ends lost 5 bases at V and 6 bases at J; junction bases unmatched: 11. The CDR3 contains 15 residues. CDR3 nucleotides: TGTGCCAGCAGTCTTTTCCGGGACAGGGAGTTCGAGCAGTACGTC. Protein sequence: CASSLFRDREFEQYV.

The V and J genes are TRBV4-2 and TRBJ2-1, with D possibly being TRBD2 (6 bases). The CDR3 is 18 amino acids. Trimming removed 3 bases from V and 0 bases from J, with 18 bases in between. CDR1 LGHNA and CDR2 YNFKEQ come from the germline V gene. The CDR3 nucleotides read TGTGCCAGCAGCCAGGGACCAGCGGGTCTAAGCTCCTACAATGAGCAGTTCTTC. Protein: CASSQGPAGLSSYNEQFF.

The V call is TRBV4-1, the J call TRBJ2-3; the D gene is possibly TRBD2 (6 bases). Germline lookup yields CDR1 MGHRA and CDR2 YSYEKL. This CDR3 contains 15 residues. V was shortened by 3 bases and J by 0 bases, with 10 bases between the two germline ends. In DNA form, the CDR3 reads TGCGCCAGCAGCCAGGAGGGTCGAAGCACAGATACGCAGTATTTT. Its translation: CASSQEGRSTDTQYF.

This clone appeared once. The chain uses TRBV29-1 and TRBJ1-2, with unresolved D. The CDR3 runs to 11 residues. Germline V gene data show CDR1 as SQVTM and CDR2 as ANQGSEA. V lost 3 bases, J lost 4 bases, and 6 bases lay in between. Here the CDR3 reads CSVEGSYGYTF. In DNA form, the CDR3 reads TGCAGCGTTGAGGGCAGCTATGGCTACACCTTC.

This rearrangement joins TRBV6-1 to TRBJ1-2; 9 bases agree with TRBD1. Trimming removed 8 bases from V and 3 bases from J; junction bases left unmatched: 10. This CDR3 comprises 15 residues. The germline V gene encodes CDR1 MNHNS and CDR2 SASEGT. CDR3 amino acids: CASLPLGQGYYGYTF. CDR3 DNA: TGTGCCAGCTTACCCTTGGGACAGGGTTACTATGGCTACACCTTC.

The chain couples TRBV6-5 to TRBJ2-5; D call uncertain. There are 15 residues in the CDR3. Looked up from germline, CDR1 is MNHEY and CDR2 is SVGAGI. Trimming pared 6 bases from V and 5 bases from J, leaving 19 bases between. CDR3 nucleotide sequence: TGTGCCAGCAGCCGAACAGCAGGTGAATTGGAGACCCAGTACTTC. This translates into CASSRTAGELETQYF.

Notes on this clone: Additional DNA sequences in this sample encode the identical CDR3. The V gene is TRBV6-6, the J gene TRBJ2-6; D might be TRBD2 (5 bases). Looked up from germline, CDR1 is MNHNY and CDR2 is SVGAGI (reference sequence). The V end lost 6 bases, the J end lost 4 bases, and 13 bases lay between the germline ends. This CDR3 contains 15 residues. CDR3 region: CASSPPGSGANVLTF. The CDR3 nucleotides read TGTGCCAGCAGCCCCCCGGGGTCCGGGGCCAACGTCCTGACTTTC.

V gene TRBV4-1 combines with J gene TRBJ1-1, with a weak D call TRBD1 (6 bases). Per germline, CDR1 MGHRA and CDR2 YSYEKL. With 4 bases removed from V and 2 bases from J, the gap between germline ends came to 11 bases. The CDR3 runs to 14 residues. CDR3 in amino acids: CASSRTEINTEAFF. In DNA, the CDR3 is TGCGCCAGCAGCCGGACAGAGATAAACACTGAAGCTTTCTTT.

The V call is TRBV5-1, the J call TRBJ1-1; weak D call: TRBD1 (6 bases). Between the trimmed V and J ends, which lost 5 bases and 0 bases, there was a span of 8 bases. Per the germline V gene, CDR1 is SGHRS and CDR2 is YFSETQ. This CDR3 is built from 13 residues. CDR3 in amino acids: CASRQGLNTEAFF. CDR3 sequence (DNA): TGCGCCAGCAGACAGGGTTTGAACACTGAAGCTTTCTTT.

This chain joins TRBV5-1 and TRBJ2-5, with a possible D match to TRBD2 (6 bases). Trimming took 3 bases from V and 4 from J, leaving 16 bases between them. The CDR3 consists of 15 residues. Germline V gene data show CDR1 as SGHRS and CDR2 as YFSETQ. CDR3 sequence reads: CASSWDGGVPETQYF. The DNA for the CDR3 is TGCGCCAGCAGCTGGGATGGAGGGGTCCCAGAGACCCAGTACTTC. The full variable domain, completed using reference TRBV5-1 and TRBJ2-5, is KAGVTQTPRYLIKTRGQQVTLSCSPISGHRSVSWYQQTPGQGLQFLFEYFSETQRNKGNFPGRFSGRQFSNSRSEMNVSTLELGDSALYLCASSWDGGVPETQYFGPGTRLLVL.

The CDR3 region has the DNA TGTGCCAGCAGCTTAGAGGTCACCAGACGACAAGAGACCCAGTACTTC. Its translation: CASSLEVTRRQETQYF. The V and J genes are TRBV13 and TRBJ2-5; D unclear. Germline CDR1 PRHDT, CDR2 FYEKMQ (reference sequence). This CDR3 has 16 residues. Deletions cut 1 base from V and 2 bases from J, with 14 bases between. Full variable domain (outside the CDR3, taken from reference TRBV13 and TRBJ2-5): AAGVIQSPRHLIKEKRETATLKCYPIPRHDTVYWYQQGPGQDPQFLISFYEKMQSDKGSIPDRFSAQQFSDYHSELNMSSLELGDSALYFCASSLEVTRRQETQYFGPGTRLLVL.